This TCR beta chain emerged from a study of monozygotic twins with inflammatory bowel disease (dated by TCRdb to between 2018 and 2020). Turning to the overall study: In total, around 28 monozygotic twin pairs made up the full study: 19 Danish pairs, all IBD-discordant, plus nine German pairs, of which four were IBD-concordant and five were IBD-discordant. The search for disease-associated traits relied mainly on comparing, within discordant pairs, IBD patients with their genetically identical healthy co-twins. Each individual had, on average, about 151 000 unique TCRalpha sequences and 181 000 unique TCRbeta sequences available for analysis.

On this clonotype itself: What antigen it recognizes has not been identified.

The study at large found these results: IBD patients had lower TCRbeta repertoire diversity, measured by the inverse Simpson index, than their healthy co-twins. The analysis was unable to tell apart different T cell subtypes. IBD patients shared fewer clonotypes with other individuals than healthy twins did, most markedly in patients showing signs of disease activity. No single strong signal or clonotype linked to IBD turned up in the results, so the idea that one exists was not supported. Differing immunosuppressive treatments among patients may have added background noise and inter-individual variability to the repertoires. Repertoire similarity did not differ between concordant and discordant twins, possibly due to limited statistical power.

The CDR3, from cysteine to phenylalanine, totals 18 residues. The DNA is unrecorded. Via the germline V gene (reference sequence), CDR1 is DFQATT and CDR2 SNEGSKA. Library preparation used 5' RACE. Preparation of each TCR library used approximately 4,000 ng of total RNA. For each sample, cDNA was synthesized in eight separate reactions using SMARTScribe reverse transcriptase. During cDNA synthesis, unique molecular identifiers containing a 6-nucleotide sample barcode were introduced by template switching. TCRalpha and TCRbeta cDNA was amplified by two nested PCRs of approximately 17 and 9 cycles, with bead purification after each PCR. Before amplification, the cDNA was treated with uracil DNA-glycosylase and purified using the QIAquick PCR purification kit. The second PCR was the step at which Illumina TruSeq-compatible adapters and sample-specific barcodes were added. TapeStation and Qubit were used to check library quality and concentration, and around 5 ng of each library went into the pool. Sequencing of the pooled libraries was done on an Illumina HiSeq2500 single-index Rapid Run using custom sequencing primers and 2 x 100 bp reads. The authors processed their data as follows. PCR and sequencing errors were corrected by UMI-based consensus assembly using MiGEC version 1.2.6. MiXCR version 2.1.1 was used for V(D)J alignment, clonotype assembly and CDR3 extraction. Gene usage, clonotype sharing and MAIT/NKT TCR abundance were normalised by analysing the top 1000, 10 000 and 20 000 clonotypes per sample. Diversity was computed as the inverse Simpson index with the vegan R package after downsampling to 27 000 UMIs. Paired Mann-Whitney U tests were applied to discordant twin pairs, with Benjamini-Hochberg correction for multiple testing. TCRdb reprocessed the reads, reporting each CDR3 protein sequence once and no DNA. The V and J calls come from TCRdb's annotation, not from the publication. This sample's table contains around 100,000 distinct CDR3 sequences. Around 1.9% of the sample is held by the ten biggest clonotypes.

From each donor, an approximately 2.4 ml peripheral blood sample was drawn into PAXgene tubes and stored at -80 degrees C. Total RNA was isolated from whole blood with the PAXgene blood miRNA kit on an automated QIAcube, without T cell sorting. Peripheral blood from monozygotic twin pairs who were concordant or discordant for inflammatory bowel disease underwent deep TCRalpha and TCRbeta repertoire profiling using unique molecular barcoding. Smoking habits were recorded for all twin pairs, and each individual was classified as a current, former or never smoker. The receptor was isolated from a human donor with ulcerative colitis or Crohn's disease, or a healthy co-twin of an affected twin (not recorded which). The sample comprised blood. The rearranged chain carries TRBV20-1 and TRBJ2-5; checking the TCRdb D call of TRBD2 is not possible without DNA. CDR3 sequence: CSATPLPGTSGSRETQYF.